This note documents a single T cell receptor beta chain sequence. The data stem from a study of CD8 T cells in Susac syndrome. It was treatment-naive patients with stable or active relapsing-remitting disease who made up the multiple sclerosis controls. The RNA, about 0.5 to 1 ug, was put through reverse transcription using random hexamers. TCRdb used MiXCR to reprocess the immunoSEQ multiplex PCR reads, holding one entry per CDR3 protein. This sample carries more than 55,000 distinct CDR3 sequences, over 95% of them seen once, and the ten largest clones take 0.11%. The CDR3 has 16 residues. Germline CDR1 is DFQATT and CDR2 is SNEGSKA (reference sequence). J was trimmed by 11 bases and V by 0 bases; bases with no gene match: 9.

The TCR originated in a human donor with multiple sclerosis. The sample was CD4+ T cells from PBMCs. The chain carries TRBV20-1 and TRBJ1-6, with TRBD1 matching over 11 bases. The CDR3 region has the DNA TGCAGTGCTAGAGACTCGAGGACAGGGGGCGCAACACCCCTCCACTTT. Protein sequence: CSARDSRTGGATPLHF.